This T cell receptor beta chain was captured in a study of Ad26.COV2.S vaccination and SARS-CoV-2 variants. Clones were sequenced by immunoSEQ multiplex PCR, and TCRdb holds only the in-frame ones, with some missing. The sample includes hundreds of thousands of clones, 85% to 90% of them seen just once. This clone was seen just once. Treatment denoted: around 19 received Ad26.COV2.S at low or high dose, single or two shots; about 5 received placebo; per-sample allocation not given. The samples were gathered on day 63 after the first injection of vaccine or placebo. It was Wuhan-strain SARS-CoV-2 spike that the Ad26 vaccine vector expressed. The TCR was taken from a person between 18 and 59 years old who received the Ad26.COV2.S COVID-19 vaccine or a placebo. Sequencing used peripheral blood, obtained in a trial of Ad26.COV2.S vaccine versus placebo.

Here the CDR3 DNA reads TGTGCCAGCAGCTTATCCCCCGGGACAGGGGCAGCCTACGAGCAGTACTTC. The encoded protein is CASSLSPGTGAAYEQYF. The chain links TRBV13 to TRBJ2-7; TRBD1 aligns across 10 bases. CDR3 length equals 17 residues. The V segment lost 2 bases and the J segment 2 bases; nucleotides outside the gene matches: 9. Germline CDR1 is PRHDT and CDR2 is FYEKMQ (reference sequence).